The 27 T cell receptor beta chains presented below share a single source sample, sequenced in a study of blood T cell repertoires in COVID-19. Assay: immunoSEQ multiplex PCR; the TCRdb copy retains only in-frame clones and omits some. The sample has around 290,000 clones, approximately 90% seen once. The specimen sequenced was peripheral blood. The source is a man aged 40-49 years with acute or convalescent COVID-19.

The rearrangement joins TRBV24-1 to TRBJ2-3; 9 bases map to TRBD1. The J segment lost 3 bases and the V segment lost 4 bases, leaving 4 bases of the junction unmatched. Germline CDR1 and CDR2: KGHDR and SFDVKD. CDR3 length equals 15 residues. The CDR3 bases are TGTGCCACCAGTGACCGGGACAGGGCAACAGATACGCAGTATTTT. Its translation: CATSDRDRATDTQYF.

This chain uses TRBV18 with TRBJ2-7, with D perhaps matching TRBD2 (6 bases). From germline, CDR1 is KGHSH and CDR2 LQKENI. V was cut by 6 bases and J by 7 bases, with 16 bases left in between. This CDR3 has 13 residues. CDR3 DNA: TGTGCCAGCTCTCTTACCCGGGACTCAGAGCAGTACTTC. Amino acid sequence: CASSLTRDSEQYF.

The chain has TRBV3-1 (or the pseudogene TRBV3-2) and TRBJ2-7, with D maybe TRBD1 (7 bases). The germline gives CDR1 LGHDT, CDR2 YNNKEL (reference sequence). V was pared by 0 bases and J by 4 bases, with 22 bases between. CDR3 length: 18 amino acids. The DNA of the CDR3 is TGTGCCAGCAGCCAAGATCGACGACCAGGGGGACGGGGGTACGAGCAGTACTTC. Protein product: CASSQDRRPGGRGYEQYF.

The table lists this clone with a count of one. This chain links TRBV6-5 with TRBJ2-2; 8 nucleotides align to TRBD2. Germline CDR1 is MNHEY and CDR2 is SVGAGI. CDR3 size: 11 residues. The trim removed 10 bases at V and 7 bases at J, leaving 2 bases unmatched. DNA for the CDR3: TGTGCCACCCTAGCGGGCGGGGAGCTGTTTTTT. Residues: CATLAGGELFF.

The V and J genes are TRBV5-1 and TRBJ1-3; D is possibly TRBD1 (6 bases). This CDR3 region has 15 residues. With 2 bases removed from V and 2 bases from J, the gap between germline ends came to 11 bases. Germline V CDR1 and CDR2: SGHRS, YFSETQ. CDR3 nucleotide sequence: TGCGCCAGCAGCTTTACCAGGGGAGCTGGAAACACCATATATTTT. It codes for CASSFTRGAGNTIYF.

The rearrangement uses TRBV24-1 and TRBJ2-3; 7 bases fit TRBD2. V shed 8 bases and J 13 bases; nucleotides not matched to a gene: 11. There are 12 residues in the CDR3. Germline loops: CDR1 KGHDR, CDR2 SFDVKD. CDR3 residues: CATKSSSGEEYF. The CDR3 coding sequence is TGTGCCACCAAGTCCTCCAGCGGGGAGGAGTATTTT.

The V call is TRBV5-4, the J call TRBJ2-2; 8 bases match TRBD1. Germline assignment: CDR1 SGHNT and CDR2 YYREEE (reference sequence). V was clipped by 4 bases and J by 9 bases; unmatched bases: 5. This CDR3 is 13 amino acids long. The CDR3 DNA reads TGTGCCAGCAGCGGACAGGGCATACGGGAGCTGTTTTTT. Its protein is CASSGQGIRELFF.

The rearrangement links TRBV18 to TRBJ1-5; D gene unclear. CDR1 is KGHSH, CDR2 LQKENI, per germline. The CDR3 loop spans 15 amino acids. V was clipped by 3 bases and J by 7 bases, with 16 bases between them. CDR3 sequence: CASSPISGRVQPQHF. CDR3 DNA: TGTGCCAGCTCACCGATTTCGGGTAGAGTGCAGCCCCAGCATTTT.

The V and J genes are TRBV5-4 and TRBJ2-7; D possibly corresponds to TRBD2 (6 bases). V lost 2 bases and J 0 bases, leaving 15 bases between the germline ends. CDR3 length: 16 residues. CDR1 and CDR2 from the germline V gene are SGHNT and YYREEE (reference sequence). CDR3 protein: CASSFGGDVRSYEQYF. The CDR3 DNA follows: TGTGCCAGCAGCTTCGGCGGGGATGTCCGCTCCTACGAGCAGTACTTC.

The rearrangement links TRBV2 to TRBJ1-5; perhaps TRBD1 as D (6 bases). V was pared by 10 bases and J by 3 bases, with 10 bases between. CDR3 length: 12 amino acids. CDR1 and CDR2 from the germline V gene are SNHLY and FYNNEI. This CDR3 reads CATQGPNQPQHF. The CDR3 DNA reads as TGTGCCACACAGGGACCCAATCAGCCCCAGCATTTT.

The V and J genes are TRBV24-1 and TRBJ2-1, with D possibly being TRBD1 (6 bases). CDR1 and CDR2 from the germline V gene are KGHDR and SFDVKD. The V and J ends lost 7 bases and 7 bases respectively, with 22 bases between them. This CDR3 is built from 16 residues. The CDR3 DNA reads as TGTGCCACCAGCTCTGGGGCAGGGGATAGGTTGAATGAGCAGTTCTTC. Residues: CATSSGAGDRLNEQFF.

This clone was recorded a few times. The chain has TRBV5-4 and TRBJ2-7; 8 positions match TRBD1. CDR3 size: 15 residues. Per germline, CDR1 SGHNT and CDR2 YYREEE (reference sequence). V was pared by 0 bases and J by 7 bases, with 9 bases of the junction left unmatched. The CDR3 nucleotides read TGTGCCAGCAGCTTGGGATCCTGGACAGGGCAAGAGCAGTACTTC. Its translation: CASSLGSWTGQEQYF.

The genes are TRBV11-2 and TRBJ2-7; D is uncertain. Germline V gene lookup returns CDR1 SGHAT and CDR2 FQNNGV. The CDR3 is 14 amino acids. V was pared by 0 bases and J by 2 bases, with 8 bases between. CDR3 residues: CASSLEVGAYEQYF. Written as DNA, the CDR3 is TGTGCCAGCAGCTTAGAAGTCGGAGCCTACGAGCAGTACTTC.

V usage is TRBV2 and J usage is TRBJ1-2; D uncertain. Looked up from germline, CDR1 is SNHLY and CDR2 is FYNNEI. This CDR3 contains 15 residues. V lost 1 base, J lost 7 bases, and 16 bases lay in between. The CDR3 here is CASSEGREVLFGYTF. The CDR3 nucleotides are TGTGCCAGCAGTGAAGGGAGAGAGGTTTTGTTTGGCTACACCTTC.

This chain uses TRBV6-6 with TRBJ2-6; weak D call: TRBD2 (5 bases). Deletions cut 3 bases from V and 1 base from J, with 7 bases between. The germline V gene has CDR1 MNHNY and CDR2 SVGAGI (reference sequence). This CDR3 comprises 15 residues. This chain's CDR3 is CASSYIASGANVLTF. The CDR3 DNA reads as TGTGCCAGCAGTTATATAGCGTCTGGGGCCAACGTCCTGACTTTC.

This rearrangement joins TRBV2 to TRBJ1-2; 10 bases match TRBD1. The CDR3 is 12 amino acids. With 6 bases clipped from V and 8 bases from J, the junction kept 3 bases outside the gene matches. CDR1 SNHLY and CDR2 FYNNEI come from the germline V gene. The CDR3 reads CASRGQGQGYTF. The CDR3, as DNA: TGTGCCAGCAGGGGACAGGGGCAAGGCTACACCTTC. The variable domain in full, with the rest retrieved from reference TRBV2 and TRBJ1-2, is EPEVTQTPSHQVTQMGQEVILRCVPISNHLYFYWYRQILGQKVEFLVSFYNNEISEKSEIFDDQFSVERPDGSNFTLKIRSTKLEDSAMYFCASRGQGQGYTFGSGTRLTVV.

The chain's CDR3 is CASSLTGHNYNEQFF. DNA of the CDR3: TGTGCCAGCAGCCTAACGGGACATAACTACAATGAGCAGTTCTTC. This chain joins TRBV4-2 and TRBJ2-1; D is possibly TRBD1 (6 bases). The CDR3 totals 15 residues. CDR1 and CDR2 (germline): LGHNA, YNFKEQ. V lost 4 bases and J lost 3, with 13 bases in between.

The CDR3: CASSRRQAGRDNEQFF. The CDR3 DNA reads as TGTGCCAGCTCGCGACGACAGGCGGGGAGGGACAATGAGCAGTTCTTC. The V and J genes are TRBV18 and TRBJ2-1, with D possibly being TRBD2 (7 bases). CDR1 KGHSH and CDR2 LQKENI come from the germline V gene. V gave up 6 bases and J gave up 5 bases, with 20 bases separating them. This CDR3 spans 16 amino acids.

This clone was counted a few times. CDR3 coding DNA: TGTGCCAGCGGGAGGAAAAACACCGGGGAGCTGTTTTTT. This encodes CASGRKNTGELFF. The chain recombines TRBV6-6 with TRBJ2-2; the D gene is possibly TRBD2 (6 bases). The germline V gene has CDR1 MNHNY and CDR2 SVGAGI (reference sequence). This CDR3 comprises 13 residues. The V and J ends lost 8 bases and 2 bases respectively, with 9 bases between them.

The chain carries TRBV11-3 and TRBJ2-3, with 8 bases identical to TRBD2. The V and J ends lost 1 base and 2 bases, in that order; junction bases with no gene match: 8. CDR1 and CDR2 from the germline V gene are SGHNT and YENEEA. The CDR3 totals 17 residues. In nucleotides, the CDR3 is TGTGCCAGCAGCTTAGGTTTTCGGGGACTAGTCACAGATACGCAGTATTTT. This sequence encodes CASSLGFRGLVTDTQYF.

This rearrangement joins TRBV19 to TRBJ1-1; 7 nucleotides align to TRBD1. V trimming: 5 bases; J trimming: 10 bases; junction bases outside the gene matches: 13. The CDR3 extends over 14 amino acids. The germline V gene has CDR1 LNHDA and CDR2 SQIVND (reference sequence). As DNA, the CDR3 is TGTGCCAGTAGTGGTGAGAGGGGGCTAGGTCTAGCTTTCTTT. Translated: CASSGERGLGLAFF.

With respect to this clone: The junction and the germline gene differ at one end; a read error may be behind it. The chain combines TRBV5-1 with TRBJ1-2; 7 bases are shared with TRBD1. The CDR3 has 16 amino acids. Germline values: CDR1 SGHRS, CDR2 YFSETQ. CDR3 protein: CASGLPTGAPNYGYTF. The CDR3 DNA reads as TGCGCCAGCGGCTTACCCACAGGGGCTCCTAACTATGGCTACACCTTC.

The chain joins TRBV5-1 to TRBJ2-7; D is perhaps TRBD2 (6 bases). Germline assignment: CDR1 SGHRS and CDR2 YFSETQ. This CDR3 region has 13 residues. V gave up 4 bases and J gave up 0 bases, with 8 bases separating them. CDR3 loop: CASSPEGSYEQYF. The CDR3 bases are TGCGCCAGCAGCCCGGAGGGCTCCTACGAGCAGTACTTC. Supplemented by reference TRBV5-1 and TRBJ2-7, the full variable domain reads KAGVTQTPRYLIKTRGQQVTLSCSPISGHRSVSWYQQTPGQGLQFLFEYFSETQRNKGNFPGRFSGRQFSNSRSEMNVSTLELGDSALYLCASSPEGSYEQYFGPGTRLTVT.

This clone was seen more than once but under ten times. The chain has TRBV7-2 and TRBJ1-6; D unclear. CDR3 length: 12 residues. The V gene lost 5 bases and the J gene lost 4 bases, with 3 bases spanning the gap. The germline gives CDR1 SGHTA, CDR2 FQGNSA. The CDR3 here is CASSPYNSPLHF. CDR3 sequence (DNA): TGTGCCAGCAGCCCTTATAATTCACCCCTCCACTTT.

This clone showed up just a few times. The chain is built from TRBV6-5 and TRBJ1-1; tentatively, D is TRBD1 (5 bases). The V and J ends lost 6 bases and 7 bases respectively, with 12 bases between them. The CDR3 contains 12 residues. From germline, CDR1 is MNHEY and CDR2 SVGAGI. This CDR3 reads CASSRGQDEAFF. Written as DNA, the CDR3 is TGTGCCAGCAGCCGAGGACAAGATGAAGCTTTCTTT.

This clone was counted a single time. The genes are TRBV5-4 and TRBJ1-3; possible D gene TRBD1, 5 bases. This CDR3 is built from 14 residues. Germline V gene lookup returns CDR1 SGHNT and CDR2 YYREEE (reference sequence). V lost 6 bases, J lost 1 base, and 11 bases lay in between. The CDR3 here is CASTSQGSGNTIYF. CDR3 DNA: TGTGCCAGCACCTCCCAGGGATCTGGAAACACCATATATTTT.

The chain has TRBV6-6 and TRBJ2-1; TRBD2 agrees at 9 bases. Germline trimming cut 2 bases from V and 6 bases from J; bases unmatched to any gene: 5. The germline V gene encodes CDR1 MNHNY and CDR2 SVGAGI (reference sequence). The CDR3 covers 15 residues. The chain's CDR3 is CASSYPSGESNEQFF. In DNA, the CDR3 is TGTGCCAGCAGTTACCCTAGCGGGGAGTCCAATGAGCAGTTCTTC.